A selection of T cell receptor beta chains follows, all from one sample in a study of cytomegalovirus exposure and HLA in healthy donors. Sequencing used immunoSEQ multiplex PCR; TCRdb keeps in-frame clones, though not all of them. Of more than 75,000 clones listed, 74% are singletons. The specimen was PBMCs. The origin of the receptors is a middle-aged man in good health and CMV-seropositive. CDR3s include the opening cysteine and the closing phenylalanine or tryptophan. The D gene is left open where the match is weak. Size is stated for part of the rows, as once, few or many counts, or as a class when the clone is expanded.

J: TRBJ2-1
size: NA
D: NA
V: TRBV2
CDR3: CASSEGGGAAYNEQFF
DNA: TGTGCCAGCAGTGAAGGGGGGGGCGCGGCCTACAATGAGCAGTTCTTC

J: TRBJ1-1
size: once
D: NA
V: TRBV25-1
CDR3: CASSEYRGTEAFF
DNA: TGTGCCAGCAGTGAATATAGGGGGACTGAAGCTTTCTTT

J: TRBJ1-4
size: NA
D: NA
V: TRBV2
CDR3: CASSGRRATSEKLFF
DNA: TGTGCCAGCAGTGGGAGGAGAGCAACTAGTGAAAAACTGTTTTTT

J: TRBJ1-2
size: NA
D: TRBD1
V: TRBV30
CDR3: CAWSGRPGQGALGGYTF
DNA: TGTGCCTGGAGTGGTCGACCTGGACAGGGGGCGCTGGGCGGCTACACCTTC

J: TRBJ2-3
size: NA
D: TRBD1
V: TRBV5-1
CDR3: CASTRQGRHNTDTQYF
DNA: TGCGCCAGCACGAGACAGGGGCGACATAACACAGATACGCAGTATTTT

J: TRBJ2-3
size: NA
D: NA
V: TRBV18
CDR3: CASSPPTNTDTQYF
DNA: TGTGCCAGCTCACCACCAACTAACACAGATACGCAGTATTTT

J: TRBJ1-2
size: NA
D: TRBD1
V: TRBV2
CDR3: CASSEGDRAGGYTF
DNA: TGTGCCAGCAGTGAGGGAGACAGGGCTGGAGGCTACACCTTC

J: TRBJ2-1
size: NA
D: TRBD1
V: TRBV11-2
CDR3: CASSSRTGDSYNEQFF
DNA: TGTGCCAGCAGCTCACGGACAGGCGACTCCTACAATGAGCAGTTCTTC

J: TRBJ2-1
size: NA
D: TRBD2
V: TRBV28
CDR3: CASSFGRVDEQFF
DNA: TGTGCCAGCAGTTTTGGGAGGGTGGATGAGCAGTTCTTC

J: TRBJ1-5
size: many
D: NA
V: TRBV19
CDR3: CASIKETGQPQHF
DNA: TGTGCCAGTATAAAGGAAACGGGTCAGCCCCAGCATTTT